The 15 T cell receptor beta chains reported below all come from one sample, sequenced in a study of CD8 T cells in Susac syndrome. After extraction with the RNeasy kit, about 0.45 to 1 ug of the RNA was reverse transcribed using random hexamers. TCRdb re-called the immunoSEQ multiplex PCR reads with MiXCR, one entry per CDR3 protein. This sample has 95,000 to 150,000 distinct CDR3 sequences, with roughly 95% found just once. Sequenced input: CD4+ T cells from PBMCs. Source of these receptors: a human donor with Susac syndrome.

The chain links TRBV5-6 to TRBJ1-4; no definite D call. The CDR3 is 15 residues long. The V gene's germline CDR1 is SGHDT and CDR2 YYEEEE. The V gene lost 0 bases and the J gene lost 5 bases, with 11 bases spanning the gap. CDR3 loop: CASSLGGELNEKLFF. CDR3 coding DNA: TGTGCCAGCAGCTTGGGGGGTGAGCTCAATGAAAAACTGTTTTTT. Combining the CDR3 with reference TRBV5-6 and TRBJ1-4 gives the whole variable domain DAGVTQSPTHLIKTRGQQVTLRCSPKSGHDTVSWYQQALGQGPQFIFQYYEEEERQRGNFPDRFSGHQFPNYSSELNVNALLLGDSALYLCASSLGGELNEKLFFGSGTQLSVL.

The J gene is TRBJ2-5, the V gene TRBV20-1, with a weak D call TRBD2 (7 bases). Germline assignment: CDR1 DFQATT and CDR2 SNEGSKA (reference sequence). Trimming shortened V by 6 bases and J by 4 bases, and 15 bases separated the two germline ends. The CDR3 covers 13 residues. CDR3 amino acids: CSATGLGGETQYF. The DNA for the CDR3 is TGCAGTGCCACCGGACTAGGGGGAGAGACCCAGTACTTC.

V gene TRBV5-4 combines with J gene TRBJ2-4, with D hard to call. V was trimmed by 3 bases and J by 6 bases, leaving 10 bases between them. Germline V lookup: CDR1 SGHNT, CDR2 YYREEE (reference sequence). This CDR3 has 13 residues. In DNA form, the CDR3 reads TGTGCCAGCAGCTCCGGGCGGTTAAACATTCAGTACTTC. It translates to CASSSGRLNIQYF.

This clonotype has only one observation. This rearrangement joins TRBV4-3 to TRBJ1-2; D gene unclear. Trimming removed 1 base from V and 4 bases from J, with 7 bases in between. The CDR3 totals 13 residues. Germline lookup yields CDR1 LGHNA and CDR2 YSLEER. The chain's CDR3 is CASSQAFSYGYTF. The CDR3 bases are TGCGCCAGCAGCCAAGCTTTCAGCTATGGCTACACCTTC.

V and J are TRBV29-1 and TRBJ2-1, with D possibly TRBD2 on 5 matching bases. V was shortened by 3 bases and J by 9 bases, with 9 bases between the two germline ends. This CDR3 is built from 11 residues. The germline gives CDR1 SQVTM, CDR2 ANQGSEA. This CDR3 reads CSVDRRFEQFF. The CDR3 DNA sequence: TGCAGCGTTGATAGGAGGTTTGAGCAGTTCTTC.

The chain recombines TRBV24-1 with TRBJ2-5, with D maybe TRBD2 (6 bases). The V gene's germline CDR1 is KGHDR and CDR2 SFDVKD. CDR3 size: 15 residues. V was clipped by 1 base and J by 4 bases, with 12 bases between them. CDR3 nucleotides: TGTGCCACCAGTGATTTCGGGGGTTCCGGAGAGACCCAGTACTTC. It specifies CATSDFGGSGETQYF.

This rearrangement joins TRBV5-6 to TRBJ2-3; D ambiguous. The CDR3 extends over 13 amino acids. Trimming shortened V by 0 bases and J by 5 bases, and 7 bases separated the two germline ends. Germline CDR1 SGHDT, CDR2 YYEEEE. The CDR3 DNA reads TGTGCCAGCAGCTTGGGTGTGGGAGATACGCAGTATTTT. This encodes CASSLGVGDTQYF.

The rearrangement joins TRBV7-9 to TRBJ2-1, with D possibly matching TRBD2 (6 bases). CDR1 and CDR2 (germline): SEHNR, FQNEAQ (reference sequence). Trimming pared 5 bases from V and 4 bases from J, leaving 12 bases between. CDR3 length equals 14 residues. CDR3 residues: CASSGDLLYNEQFF. CDR3 coding DNA: TGTGCCAGCAGCGGGGACTTGCTTTACAATGAGCAGTTCTTC.

This chain connects TRBV7-8 to TRBJ1-5; 8 nucleotides align to TRBD1. Per germline, CDR1 SGHVS and CDR2 FQNEAQ. Unmatched junction bases numbered 7, after V lost 3 bases and J lost 3 bases. This CDR3 region has 16 residues. CDR3 nucleotide sequence: TGTGCCAGCAGCTTCTGGACAGGGCAGGCCAATCAGCCCCAGCATTTT. Translation gives CASSFWTGQANQPQHF. The full variable domain, rest sourced from reference TRBV7-8 and TRBJ1-5, is GAGVSQSPRYKVAKRGQDVALRCDPISGHVSLFWYQQALGQGPEFLTYFQNEAQLDKSGLPSDRFFAERPEGSVSTLKIQRTQQEDSAVYLCASSFWTGQANQPQHFGDGTRLSIL.

V is TRBV20-1 and J is TRBJ2-5; TRBD2 matches 8 bases. The CDR3 runs to 14 residues. Trimming cost V 5 bases and J 3 bases; bases outside gene matches: 8. Germline V gene sequence: CDR1 DFQATT, CDR2 SNEGSKA (reference sequence). DNA for the CDR3: TGCAGTGCTCGTCAGCGGGAGTGGGAAGAGACCCAGTACTTC. Encoded protein: CSARQREWEETQYF.

V and J are TRBV6-5 and TRBJ2-4, with 12 nucleotides matching TRBD1. The CDR3 is made up of 14 amino acids. With 5 bases clipped from V and 10 bases from J, the junction kept 6 bases outside the gene matches. Germline CDR1 reads MNHEY; CDR2 reads SVGAGI. The chain's CDR3 is CASSEGQGARIQYF. CDR3 DNA sequence: TGTGCCAGCAGTGAGGGACAGGGGGCCAGGATTCAGTACTTC.

This clonotype appeared a few times. This sequence joins TRBV20-1 and TRBJ1-2; no firm D call. Trimming pared 2 bases from V and 2 bases from J, leaving 6 bases between. The CDR3 consists of 12 residues. In germline, CDR1 is DFQATT, CDR2 SNEGSKA (reference sequence). The DNA of the CDR3 is TGCAGTGCTAGATCGGGGAACTATGGCTACACCTTC. Translation gives CSARSGNYGYTF.

The chain joins TRBV29-1 to TRBJ2-5; D unclear. The V end was cut by 4 bases, the J end by 3 bases, with 15 bases between. This CDR3 has 14 amino acids. Germline V CDR1 and CDR2: SQVTM, ANQGSEA. The CDR3 coding sequence is TGCAGCGTTGTCCGAAGTACTGTCGAAGAGACCCAGTACTTC. As protein: CSVVRSTVEETQYF.

This chain uses TRBV28 with TRBJ2-4, with 12 bases that match TRBD1. The CDR3 is 16 residues long. V trimming: 2 bases; J trimming: 5 bases; junction bases outside the gene matches: 4. CDR1 is MDHEN and CDR2 is SYDVKM in the germline V gene. The CDR3 bases are TGTGCCAGCAGTTTAGGGGGACAGGGGGCGCAAAACATTCAGTACTTC. Translated, it gives CASSLGGQGAQNIQYF.

This rearrangement joins TRBV5-1 to TRBJ1-1; D uncertain. The length of the CDR3 is 14 residues. The germline gives CDR1 SGHRS, CDR2 YFSETQ. V was cut by 7 bases and J by 1 base, with 14 bases left in between. The CDR3 DNA follows: TGCGCCAGCGGTTTGGCCCAAGCGAACACTGAAGCTTTCTTT. Amino acids: CASGLAQANTEAFF.